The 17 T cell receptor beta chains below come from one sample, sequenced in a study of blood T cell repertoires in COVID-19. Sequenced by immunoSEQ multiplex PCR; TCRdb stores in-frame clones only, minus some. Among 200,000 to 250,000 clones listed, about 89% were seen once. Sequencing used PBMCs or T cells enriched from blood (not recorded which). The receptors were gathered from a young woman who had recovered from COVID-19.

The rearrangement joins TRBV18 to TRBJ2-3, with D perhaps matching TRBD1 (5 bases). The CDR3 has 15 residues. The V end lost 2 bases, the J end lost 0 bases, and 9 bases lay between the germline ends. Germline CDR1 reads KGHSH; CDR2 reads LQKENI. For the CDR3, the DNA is TGTGCCAGCTCACCAGGGGCGTGGAGCACAGATACGCAGTATTTT. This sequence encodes CASSPGAWSTDTQYF. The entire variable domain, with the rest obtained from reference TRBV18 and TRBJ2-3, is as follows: NAGVMQNPRHLVRRRGQEARLRCSPMKGHSHVYWYRQLPEEGLKFMVYLQKENIIDESGMPKERFSAEFPKEGPSILRIQQVVRGDSAAYFCASSPGAWSTDTQYFGPGTRLTVL.

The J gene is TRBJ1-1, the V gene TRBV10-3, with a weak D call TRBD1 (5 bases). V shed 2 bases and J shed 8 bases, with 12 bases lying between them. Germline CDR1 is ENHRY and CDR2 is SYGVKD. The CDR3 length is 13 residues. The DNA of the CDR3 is TGTGCCATCAGTGAGGGGGACTGGCCCGAAGCTTTCTTT. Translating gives CAISEGDWPEAFF.

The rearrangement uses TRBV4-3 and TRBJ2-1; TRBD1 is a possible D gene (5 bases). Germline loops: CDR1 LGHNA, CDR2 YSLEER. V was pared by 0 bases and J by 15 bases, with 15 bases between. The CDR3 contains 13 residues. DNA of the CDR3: TGCGCCAGCAGCCAAGAGCCCGCATTAGGGGCGTTCTTC. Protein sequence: CASSQEPALGAFF.

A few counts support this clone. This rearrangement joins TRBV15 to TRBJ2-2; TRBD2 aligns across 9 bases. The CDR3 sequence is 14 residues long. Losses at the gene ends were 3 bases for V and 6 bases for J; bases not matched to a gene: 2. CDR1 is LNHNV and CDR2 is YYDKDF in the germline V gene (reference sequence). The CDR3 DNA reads TGTGCCACCAGCAGGACTAGCGGTCCCGGGGAGCTGTTTTTT. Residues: CATSRTSGPGELFF.

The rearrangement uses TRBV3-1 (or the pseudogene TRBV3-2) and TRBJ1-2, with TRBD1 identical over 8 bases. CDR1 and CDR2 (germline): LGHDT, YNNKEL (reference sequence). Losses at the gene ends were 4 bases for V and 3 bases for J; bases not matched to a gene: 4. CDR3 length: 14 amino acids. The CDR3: CASSPDRDHYGYTF. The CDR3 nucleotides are TGTGCCAGCAGCCCGGACAGGGACCACTATGGCTACACCTTC.

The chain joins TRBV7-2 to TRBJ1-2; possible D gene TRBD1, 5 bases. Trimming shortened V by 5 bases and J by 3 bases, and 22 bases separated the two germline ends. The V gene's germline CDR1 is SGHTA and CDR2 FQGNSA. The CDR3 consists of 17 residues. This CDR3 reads CASSPAAGTYSYYGYTF. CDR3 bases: TGTGCCAGCAGCCCCGCCGCCGGGACTTATTCGTACTATGGCTACACCTTC.

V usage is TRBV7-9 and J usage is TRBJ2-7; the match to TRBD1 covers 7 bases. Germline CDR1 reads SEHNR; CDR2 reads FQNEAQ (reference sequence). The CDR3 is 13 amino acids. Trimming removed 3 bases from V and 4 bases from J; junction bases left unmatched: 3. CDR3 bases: TGTGCCAGCAGCTTCGGGACAGCTTACGAGCAGTACTTC. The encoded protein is CASSFGTAYEQYF.

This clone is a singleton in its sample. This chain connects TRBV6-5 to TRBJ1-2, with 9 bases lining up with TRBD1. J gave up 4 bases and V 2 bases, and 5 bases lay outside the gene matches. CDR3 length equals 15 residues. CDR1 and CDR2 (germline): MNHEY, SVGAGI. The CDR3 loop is CASSYPTGGGYGYTF. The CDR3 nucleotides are TGTGCCAGCAGTTACCCCACAGGGGGCGGCTATGGCTACACCTTC.

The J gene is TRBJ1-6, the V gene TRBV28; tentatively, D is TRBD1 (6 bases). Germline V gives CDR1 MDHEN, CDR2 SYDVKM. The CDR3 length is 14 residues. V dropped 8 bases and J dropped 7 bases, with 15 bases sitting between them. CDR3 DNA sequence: TGTGCCAGCGGCCGGGGACAACGAAATTCACCCCTCCACTTT. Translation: CASGRGQRNSPLHF.

The CDR3: CASSVRVVAGIDGYTF. The CDR3, as DNA: TGTGCCAGCAGCGTTAGAGTGGTGGCAGGGATTGATGGCTACACCTTC. The genes are TRBV9 and TRBJ1-2; tentatively, D is TRBD1 (5 bases). The CDR3 has 16 residues. Trimming took off 2 bases at V and 6 bases at J, with 20 bases between the two ends. Germline CDR1 reads SGDLS; CDR2 reads YYNGEE.

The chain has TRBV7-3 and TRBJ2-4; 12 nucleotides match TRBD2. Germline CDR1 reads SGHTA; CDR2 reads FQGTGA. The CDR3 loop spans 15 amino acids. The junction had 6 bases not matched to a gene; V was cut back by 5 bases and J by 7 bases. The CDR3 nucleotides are TGTGCCAGCAGCGAGACTAGCGGGGGCGGGAACATTCAGTACTTC. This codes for CASSETSGGGNIQYF.

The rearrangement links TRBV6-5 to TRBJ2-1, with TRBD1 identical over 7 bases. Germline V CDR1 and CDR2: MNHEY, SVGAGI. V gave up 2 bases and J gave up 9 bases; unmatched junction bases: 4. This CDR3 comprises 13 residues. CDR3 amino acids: CASSYEGAGEQFF. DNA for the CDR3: TGTGCCAGCAGTTACGAGGGGGCCGGTGAGCAGTTCTTC.

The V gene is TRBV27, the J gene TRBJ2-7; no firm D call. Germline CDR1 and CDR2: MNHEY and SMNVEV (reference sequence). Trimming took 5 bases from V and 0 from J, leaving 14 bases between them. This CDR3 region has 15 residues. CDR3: CASSLRPQSSYEQYF. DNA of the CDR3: TGTGCCAGCAGTCTACGACCACAGTCCTCCTACGAGCAGTACTTC.

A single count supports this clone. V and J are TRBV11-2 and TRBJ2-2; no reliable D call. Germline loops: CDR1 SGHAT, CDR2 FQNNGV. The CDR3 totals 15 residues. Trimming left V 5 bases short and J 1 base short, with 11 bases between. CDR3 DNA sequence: TGTGCCAGCAGCCCCCGGGTCAGGAACACCGGGGAGCTGTTTTTT. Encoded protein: CASSPRVRNTGELFF.

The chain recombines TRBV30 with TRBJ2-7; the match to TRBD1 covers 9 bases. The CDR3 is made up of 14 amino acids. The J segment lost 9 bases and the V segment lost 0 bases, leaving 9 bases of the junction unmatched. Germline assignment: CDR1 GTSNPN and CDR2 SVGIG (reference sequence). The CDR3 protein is CAWSVRVDRGWQYF. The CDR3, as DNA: TGTGCCTGGAGTGTACGGGTGGACAGGGGTTGGCAGTACTTC.

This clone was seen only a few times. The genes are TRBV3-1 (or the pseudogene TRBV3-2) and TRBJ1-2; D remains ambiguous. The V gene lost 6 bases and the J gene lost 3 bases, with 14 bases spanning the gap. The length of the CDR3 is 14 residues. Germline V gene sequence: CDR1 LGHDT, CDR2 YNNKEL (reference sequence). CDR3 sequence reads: CASSLIPRDYGYTF. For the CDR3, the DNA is TGTGCCAGCAGTCTCATTCCCCGGGACTATGGCTACACCTTC.

The DNA of the CDR3 is TGCGCCAGCACATTAACAGGGTACGAGCAGTACTTC. Its protein product is CASTLTGYEQYF. The V gene is TRBV10-2, the J gene TRBJ2-7; D possibly corresponds to TRBD1 (6 bases). V was pared by 7 bases and J by 4 bases, with 11 bases between. The CDR3 extends over 12 amino acids. CDR1 and CDR2 (germline): WSHSY, SAAADI.